Below, one TCR beta chain is given with its context. The record originates from a study of OX40 agonist ivuxolimab in advanced cancers. Study information: Three patients, one with hepatocellular carcinoma and two with cutaneous melanoma, responded partially.

The CDR3 is 14 amino acids. Germline trimming cut 3 bases from V and 4 bases from J; bases unmatched to any gene: 2. Germline V gives CDR1 MNHEY, CDR2 SMNVEV (reference sequence). Only in-frame clones appear in the TCRdb table, and some are missing; sequencing was by immunoSEQ multiplex PCR. The top ten hold more than 13% of the sample, which has about 52,000 clones, 70% to 90% seen once. The chain joins TRBV27 to TRBJ1-2, with 10 positions matching TRBD1. The source of this sequence is an adult with an advanced solid tumor such as melanoma, head and neck, liver or kidney cancer. The sample in question was CD4+ or CD8+ T cells sorted from blood, obtained in a trial of the OX40 agonist ivuxolimab. The CDR3 coding sequence is TGTGCCAGCAGTTTGCGGGACAGGGGCTATGGCTACACCTTC. Translated, it gives CASSLRDRGYGYTF.